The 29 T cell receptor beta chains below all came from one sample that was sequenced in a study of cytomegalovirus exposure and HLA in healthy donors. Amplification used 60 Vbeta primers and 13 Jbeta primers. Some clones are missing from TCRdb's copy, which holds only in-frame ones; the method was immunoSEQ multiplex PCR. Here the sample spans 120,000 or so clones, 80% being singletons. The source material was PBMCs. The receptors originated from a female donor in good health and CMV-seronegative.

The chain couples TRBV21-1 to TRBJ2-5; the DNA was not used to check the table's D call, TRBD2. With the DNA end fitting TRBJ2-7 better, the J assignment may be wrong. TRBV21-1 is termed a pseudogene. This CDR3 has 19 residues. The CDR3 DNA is TGTGCCAGCAGCCACCCAGAGGGTCTAGCGGGACTCTCGGGGCTCGAGCAGTACTTC. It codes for CASSHPEGLAGLSGLEQYF.

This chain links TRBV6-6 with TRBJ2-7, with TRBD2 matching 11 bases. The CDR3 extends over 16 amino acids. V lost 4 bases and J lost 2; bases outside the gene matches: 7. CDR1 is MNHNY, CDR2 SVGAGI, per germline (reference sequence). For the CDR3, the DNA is TGTGCCAGCAGTTTACGGACTAGCGGGCCCCCCTACGAGCAGTACTTC. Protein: CASSLRTSGPPYEQYF.

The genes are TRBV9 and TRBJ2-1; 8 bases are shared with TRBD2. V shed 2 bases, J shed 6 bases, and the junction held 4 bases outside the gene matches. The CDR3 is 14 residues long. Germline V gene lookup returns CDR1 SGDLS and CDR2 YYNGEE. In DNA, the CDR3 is TGTGCCAGCAGCGTGAGAGCGGGAGTCAATGAGCAGTTCTTC. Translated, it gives CASSVRAGVNEQFF.

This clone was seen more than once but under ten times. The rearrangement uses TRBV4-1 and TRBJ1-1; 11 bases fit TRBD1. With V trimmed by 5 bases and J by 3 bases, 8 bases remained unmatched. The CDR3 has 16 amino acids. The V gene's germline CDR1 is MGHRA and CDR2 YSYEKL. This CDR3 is CASSVRDRGGDTEAFF. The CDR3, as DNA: TGCGCCAGCAGCGTCCGGGACAGGGGGGGGGACACTGAAGCTTTCTTT.

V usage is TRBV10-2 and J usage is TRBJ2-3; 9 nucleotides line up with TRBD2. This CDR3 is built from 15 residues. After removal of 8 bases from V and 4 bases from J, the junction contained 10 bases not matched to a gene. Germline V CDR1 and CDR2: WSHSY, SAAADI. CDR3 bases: TGCGCCAGCCTCTATAGCGGGAGTGCTGCAGATACGCAGTATTTT. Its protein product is CASLYSGSAADTQYF.

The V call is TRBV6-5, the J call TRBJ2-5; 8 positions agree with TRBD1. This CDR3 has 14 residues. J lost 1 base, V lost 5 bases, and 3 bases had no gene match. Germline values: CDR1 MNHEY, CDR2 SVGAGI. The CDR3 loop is CASSTDRGQETQYF. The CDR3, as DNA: TGTGCCAGCAGTACAGACAGGGGCCAAGAGACCCAGTACTTC.

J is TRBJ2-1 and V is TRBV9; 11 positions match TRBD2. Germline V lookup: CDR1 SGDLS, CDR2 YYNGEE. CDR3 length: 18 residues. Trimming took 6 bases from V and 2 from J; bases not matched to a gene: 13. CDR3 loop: CASNNSPTSGKTYNEQFF. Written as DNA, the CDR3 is TGTGCCAGCAACAACTCCCCGACTAGCGGGAAGACCTACAATGAGCAGTTCTTC.

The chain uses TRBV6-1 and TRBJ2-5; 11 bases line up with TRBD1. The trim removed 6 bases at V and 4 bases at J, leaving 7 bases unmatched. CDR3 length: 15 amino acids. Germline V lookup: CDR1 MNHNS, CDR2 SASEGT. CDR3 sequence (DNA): TGTGCCAGCAGCCTGGACAGGGGGCAATCAGAGACCCAGTACTTC. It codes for CASSLDRGQSETQYF.

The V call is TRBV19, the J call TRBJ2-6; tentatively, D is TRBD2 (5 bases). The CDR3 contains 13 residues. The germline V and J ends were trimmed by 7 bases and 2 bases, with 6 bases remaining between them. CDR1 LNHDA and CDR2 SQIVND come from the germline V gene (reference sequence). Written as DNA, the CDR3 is TGTGCCAGTAACGGGGCTGGGGCCAACGTCCTGACTTTC. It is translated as CASNGAGANVLTF.

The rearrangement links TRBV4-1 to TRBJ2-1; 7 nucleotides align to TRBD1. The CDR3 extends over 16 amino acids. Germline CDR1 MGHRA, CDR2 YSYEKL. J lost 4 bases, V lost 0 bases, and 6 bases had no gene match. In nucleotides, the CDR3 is TGCGCCAGCAGCCAAGATCAGGGACAGCTTTACAATGAGCAGTTCTTC. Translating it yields CASSQDQGQLYNEQFF.

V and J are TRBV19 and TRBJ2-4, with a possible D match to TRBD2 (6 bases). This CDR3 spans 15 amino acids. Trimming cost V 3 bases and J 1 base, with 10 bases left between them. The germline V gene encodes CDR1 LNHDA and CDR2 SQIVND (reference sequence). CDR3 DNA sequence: TGTGCCAGTAGTATGGGCGGAGGGGCCAAAAACATTCAGTACTTC. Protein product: CASSMGGGAKNIQYF.

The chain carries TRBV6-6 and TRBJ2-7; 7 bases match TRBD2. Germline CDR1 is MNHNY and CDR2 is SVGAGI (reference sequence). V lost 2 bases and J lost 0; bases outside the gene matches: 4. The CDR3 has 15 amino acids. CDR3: CASSYMGGSSYEQYF. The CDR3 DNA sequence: TGTGCCAGCAGTTACATGGGCGGGAGCTCCTACGAGCAGTACTTC.

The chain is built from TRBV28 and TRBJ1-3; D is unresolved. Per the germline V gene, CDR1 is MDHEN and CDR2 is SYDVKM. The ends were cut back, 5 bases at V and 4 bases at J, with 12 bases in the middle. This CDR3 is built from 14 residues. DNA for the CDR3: TGTGCCAGCAGTCTCATAGCGGAGGGAAACACCATATATTTT. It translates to CASSLIAEGNTIYF.

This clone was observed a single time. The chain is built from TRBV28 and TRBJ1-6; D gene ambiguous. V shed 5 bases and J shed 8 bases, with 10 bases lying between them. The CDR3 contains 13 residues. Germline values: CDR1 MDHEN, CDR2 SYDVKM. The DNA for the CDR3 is TGTGCCAGCAGTGGAGGAGCAGATTCACCCCTCCACTTT. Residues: CASSGGADSPLHF.

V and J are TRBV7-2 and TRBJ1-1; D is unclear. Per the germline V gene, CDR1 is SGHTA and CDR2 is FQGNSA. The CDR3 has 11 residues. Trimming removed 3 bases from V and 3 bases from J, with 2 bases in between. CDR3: CASSFYTEAFF. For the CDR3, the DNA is TGTGCCAGCAGCTTCTACACTGAAGCTTTCTTT.

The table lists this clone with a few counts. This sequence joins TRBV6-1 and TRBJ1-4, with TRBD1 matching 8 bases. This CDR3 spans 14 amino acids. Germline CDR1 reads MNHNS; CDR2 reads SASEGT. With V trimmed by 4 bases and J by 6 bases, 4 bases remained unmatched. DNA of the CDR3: TGTGCCAGCAGTGCCGGACAGGGTTATGAAAAACTGTTTTTT. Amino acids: CASSAGQGYEKLFF.

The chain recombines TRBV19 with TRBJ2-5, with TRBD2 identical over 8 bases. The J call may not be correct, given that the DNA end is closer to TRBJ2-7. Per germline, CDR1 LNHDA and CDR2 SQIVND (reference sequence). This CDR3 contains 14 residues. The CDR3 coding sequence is TGTGCCAGTAGTGCGAGCGGGGGTCGCTACGAGCAGTACTTC. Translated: CASSASGGRYEQYF.

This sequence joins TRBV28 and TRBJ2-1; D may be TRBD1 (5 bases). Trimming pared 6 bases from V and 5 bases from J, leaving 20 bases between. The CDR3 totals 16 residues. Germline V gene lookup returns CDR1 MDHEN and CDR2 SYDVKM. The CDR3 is CASSRVGAGENNEQFF. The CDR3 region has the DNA TGTGCCAGCAGCCGGGTTGGGGCAGGAGAAAACAATGAGCAGTTCTTC.

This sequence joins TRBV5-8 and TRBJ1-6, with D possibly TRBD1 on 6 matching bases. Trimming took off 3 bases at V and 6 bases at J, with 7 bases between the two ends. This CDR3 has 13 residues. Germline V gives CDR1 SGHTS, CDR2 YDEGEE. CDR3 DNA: TGTGCCAGCAGCTACAGGGTTAATTCACCCCTCCACTTT. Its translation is CASSYRVNSPLHF.

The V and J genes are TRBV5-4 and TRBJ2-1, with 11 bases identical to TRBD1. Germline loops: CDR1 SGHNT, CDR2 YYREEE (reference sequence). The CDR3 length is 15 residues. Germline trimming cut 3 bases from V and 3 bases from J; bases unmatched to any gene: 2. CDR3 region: CASSSGTGGYNEQFF. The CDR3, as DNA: TGTGCCAGCAGCTCCGGGACAGGGGGCTACAATGAGCAGTTCTTC. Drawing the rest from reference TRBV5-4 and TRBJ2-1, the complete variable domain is ETGVTQSPTHLIKTRGQQVTLRCSSQSGHNTVSWYQQALGQGPQFIFQYYREEENGRGNFPPRFSGLQFPNYSSELNVNALELDDSALYLCASSSGTGGYNEQFFGPGTRLTVL.

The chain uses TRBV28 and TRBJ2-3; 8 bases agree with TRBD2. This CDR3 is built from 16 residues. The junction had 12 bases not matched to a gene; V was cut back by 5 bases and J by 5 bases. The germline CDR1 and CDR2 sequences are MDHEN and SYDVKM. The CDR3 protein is CASSEGLAPPGDTQYF. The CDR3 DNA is TGTGCCAGCAGTGAAGGACTAGCTCCCCCGGGAGATACGCAGTATTTT.

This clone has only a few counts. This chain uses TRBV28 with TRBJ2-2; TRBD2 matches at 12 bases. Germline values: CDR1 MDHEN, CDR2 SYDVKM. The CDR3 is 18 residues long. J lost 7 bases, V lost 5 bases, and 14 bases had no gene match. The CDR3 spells CASSLGLAGPLAVGELFF. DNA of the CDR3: TGTGCCAGCAGTCTAGGACTAGCGGGACCCCTCGCGGTCGGGGAGCTGTTTTTT.

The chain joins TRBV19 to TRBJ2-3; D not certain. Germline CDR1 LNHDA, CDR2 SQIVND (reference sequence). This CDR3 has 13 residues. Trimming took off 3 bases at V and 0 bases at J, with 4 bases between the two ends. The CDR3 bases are TGTGCCAGTAGTATGACAAGCACAGATACGCAGTATTTT. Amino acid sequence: CASSMTSTDTQYF.

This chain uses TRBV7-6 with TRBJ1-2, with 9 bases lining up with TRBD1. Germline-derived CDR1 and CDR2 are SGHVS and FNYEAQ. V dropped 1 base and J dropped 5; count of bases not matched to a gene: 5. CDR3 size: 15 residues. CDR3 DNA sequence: TGTGCCAGCAGCTTAGGGACAGGGGTAGGGTATGGCTACACCTTC. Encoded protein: CASSLGTGVGYGYTF. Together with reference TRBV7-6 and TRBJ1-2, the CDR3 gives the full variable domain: GAGVSQSPRYKVTKRGQDVALRCDPISGHVSLYWYRQALGQGPEFLTYFNYEAQQDKSGLPNDRFSAERPEGSISTLTIQRTEQRDSAMYRCASSLGTGVGYGYTFGSGTRLTVV.

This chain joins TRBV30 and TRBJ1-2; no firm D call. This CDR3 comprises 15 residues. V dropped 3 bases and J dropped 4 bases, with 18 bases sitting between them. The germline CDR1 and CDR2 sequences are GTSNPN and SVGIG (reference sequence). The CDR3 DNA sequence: TGTGCCTGGAGCCCCGTCCAGGTCAAGCCCTATGGCTACACCTTC. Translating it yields CAWSPVQVKPYGYTF.

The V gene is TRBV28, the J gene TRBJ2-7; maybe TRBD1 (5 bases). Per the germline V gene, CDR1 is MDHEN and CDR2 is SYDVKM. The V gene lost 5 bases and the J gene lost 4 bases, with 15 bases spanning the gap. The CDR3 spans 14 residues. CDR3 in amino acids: CASSPWGNAYEQYF. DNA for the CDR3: TGTGCCAGCAGTCCCTGGGGCAACGCTTACGAGCAGTACTTC.

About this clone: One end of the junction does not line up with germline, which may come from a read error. CDR3 region: CSSKSGGPDTQYF. Written as DNA, the CDR3 is TGTTCCAGCAAAAGCGGGGGACCAGATACGCAGTATTTT. The chain recombines TRBV7-9 with TRBJ2-3, with 8 positions matching TRBD2. The germline V gene has CDR1 SEHNR and CDR2 FQNEAQ (reference sequence). This CDR3 is 13 amino acids long.

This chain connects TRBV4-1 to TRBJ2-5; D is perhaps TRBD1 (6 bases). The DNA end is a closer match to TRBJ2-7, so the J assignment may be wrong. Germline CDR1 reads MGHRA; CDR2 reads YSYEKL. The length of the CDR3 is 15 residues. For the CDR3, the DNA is TGCGCCAGCAGCCAAGGACCGGTGGACAGTGGCGAGCAGTACTTC. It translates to CASSQGPVDSGEQYF.

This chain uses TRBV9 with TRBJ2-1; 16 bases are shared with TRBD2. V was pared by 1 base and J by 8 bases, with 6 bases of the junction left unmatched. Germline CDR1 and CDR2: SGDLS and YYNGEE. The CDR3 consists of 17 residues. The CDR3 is CASSVSGTSGRADEQFF. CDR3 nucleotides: TGTGCCAGCAGCGTATCCGGGACTAGCGGGAGGGCCGATGAGCAGTTCTTC.